These T cell receptor beta chains were read from a single sample in a study of early T cells in non-severe SARS-CoV-2 infection. In TCRdb, the 5' RACE reads were re-called with MiXCR into one record per CDR3 protein. The table lists 30,000 or so distinct CDR3 sequences, 5.6% of them singletons. Sequencing was performed on whole blood. These receptors were collected from an adult who was a healthcare worker with PCR-confirmed SARS-CoV-2 infection or an uninfected control (not recorded which). Both conserved end residues are trimmed from each CDR3. Each record gives: CDR3 length, V gene, J gene, CDR3 protein.

12	TRBV6-5	TRBJ2-5	ASSPESPRETQY
13	TRBV28	TRBJ1-2	ASSLSAGGNYGYT
12	TRBV7-2	TRBJ1-6	ASSRTDHNSPLH
11	TRBV28	TRBJ2-4	ASSLPQNNIQY
13	TRBV30	TRBJ2-1	AWSQKQGYYNEQF
11	TRBV5-4	TRBJ2-7	ASSHTSFHEQY
15	TRBV29-1	TRBJ2-1	SATGLAGPSSYNEQF
10	TRBV12-3/TRBV12-4	TRBJ2-7	GGAGGPSEQY
10	TRBV5-4	TRBJ2-7	ASSPDGHEQY
15	TRBV6-6	TRBJ1-3	ASSYSGMESSGNTIY
14	TRBV11-1	TRBJ1-6	TSSRQGGTYNSPLH
11	TRBV10-1	TRBJ2-7	ASSEAGRDEQY
11	TRBV11-3	TRBJ1-1	ASSGLMNTEAF
14	TRBV20-1	TRBJ2-3	SATGLAGANTDTQY
13	TRBV12-3/TRBV12-4	TRBJ2-2	ASGRADVNTGELF
13	TRBV5-5	TRBJ1-1	ASSSITGRNTEAF
13	TRBV20-1	TRBJ2-1	SARSVTVAYNEQF
10	TRBV28	TRBJ2-5	ASRQGKETQY
12	TRBV30	TRBJ1-4	AWSMGGGREKLF
11	TRBV2	TRBJ2-1	ASSAPFRNEQF
12	TRBV7-2	TRBJ2-2	ASSLAGPVVELF
14	TRBV10-3	TRBJ2-3	AISPGPARGTDTQY
11	TRBV3-1	TRBJ2-7	ASSGEVSYEQY